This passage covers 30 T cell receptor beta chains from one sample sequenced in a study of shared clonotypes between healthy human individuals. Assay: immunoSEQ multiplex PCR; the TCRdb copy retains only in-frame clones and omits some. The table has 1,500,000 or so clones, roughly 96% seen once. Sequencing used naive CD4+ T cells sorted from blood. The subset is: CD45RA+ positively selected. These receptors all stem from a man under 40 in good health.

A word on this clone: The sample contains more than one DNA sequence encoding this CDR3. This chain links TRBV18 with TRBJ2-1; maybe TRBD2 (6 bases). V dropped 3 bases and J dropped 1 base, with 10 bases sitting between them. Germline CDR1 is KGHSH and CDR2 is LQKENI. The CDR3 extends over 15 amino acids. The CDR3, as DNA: TGTGCCAGCTCACCGAGACGGGAGTCCTACAATGAGCAGTTCTTC. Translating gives CASSPRRESYNEQFF.

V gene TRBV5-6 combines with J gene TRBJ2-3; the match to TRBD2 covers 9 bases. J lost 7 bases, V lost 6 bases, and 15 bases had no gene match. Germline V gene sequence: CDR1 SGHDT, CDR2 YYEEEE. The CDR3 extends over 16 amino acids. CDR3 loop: CASNLGLASRGNTQYF. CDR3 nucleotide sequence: TGTGCCAGCAACCTAGGACTAGCGTCTAGGGGGAATACGCAGTATTTT.

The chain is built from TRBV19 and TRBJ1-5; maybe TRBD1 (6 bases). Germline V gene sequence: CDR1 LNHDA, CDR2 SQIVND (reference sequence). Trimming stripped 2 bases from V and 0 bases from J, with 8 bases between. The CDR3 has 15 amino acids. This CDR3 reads CASSIRGGSNQPQHF. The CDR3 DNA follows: TGTGCCAGTAGTATAAGGGGGGGTAGCAATCAGCCCCAGCATTTT.

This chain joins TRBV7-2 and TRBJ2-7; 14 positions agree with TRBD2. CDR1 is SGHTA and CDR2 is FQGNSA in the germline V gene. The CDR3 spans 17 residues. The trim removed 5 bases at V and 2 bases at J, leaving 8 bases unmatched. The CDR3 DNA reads TGTGCCAGCAGCCCGGGACTAGCGGGAGTTGGCCCCTACGAGCAGTACTTC. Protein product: CASSPGLAGVGPYEQYF.

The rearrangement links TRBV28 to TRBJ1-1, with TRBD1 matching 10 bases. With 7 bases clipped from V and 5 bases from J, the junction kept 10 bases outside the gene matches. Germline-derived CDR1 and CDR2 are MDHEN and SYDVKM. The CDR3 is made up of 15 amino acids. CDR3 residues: CASTFRTGGRTEAFF. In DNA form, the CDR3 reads TGTGCCAGCACCTTCCGGACAGGGGGTAGGACTGAAGCTTTCTTT.

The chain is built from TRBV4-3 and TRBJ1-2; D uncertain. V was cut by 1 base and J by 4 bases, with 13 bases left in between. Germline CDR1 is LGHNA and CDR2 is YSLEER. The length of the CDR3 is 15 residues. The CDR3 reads CASSQVWTKGYGYTF. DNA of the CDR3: TGCGCCAGCAGCCAAGTTTGGACCAAAGGCTATGGCTACACCTTC.

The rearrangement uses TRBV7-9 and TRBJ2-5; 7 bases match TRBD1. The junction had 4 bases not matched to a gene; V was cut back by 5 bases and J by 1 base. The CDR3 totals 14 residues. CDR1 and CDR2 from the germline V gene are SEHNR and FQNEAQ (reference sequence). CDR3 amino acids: CASSPEGAQETQYF. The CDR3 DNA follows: TGTGCCAGCAGCCCCGAGGGGGCCCAAGAGACCCAGTACTTC.

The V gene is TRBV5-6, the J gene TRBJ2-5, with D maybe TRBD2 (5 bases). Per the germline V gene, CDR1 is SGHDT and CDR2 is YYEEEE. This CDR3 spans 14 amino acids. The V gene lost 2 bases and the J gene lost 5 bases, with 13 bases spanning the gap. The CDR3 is CASSLAEVWETQYF. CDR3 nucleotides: TGTGCCAGCAGCTTAGCGGAAGTGTGGGAGACCCAGTACTTC.

CDR3 in DNA: TGTGCCAGCAGTTTCGCGGATACCTACGAGCAGTACTTC. The encoded protein is CASSFADTYEQYF. The chain uses TRBV27 and TRBJ2-7; D is unresolved. The length of the CDR3 is 13 residues. Deletions cut 3 bases from V and 2 bases from J, with 8 bases between. Germline CDR1 is MNHEY and CDR2 is SMNVEV (reference sequence).

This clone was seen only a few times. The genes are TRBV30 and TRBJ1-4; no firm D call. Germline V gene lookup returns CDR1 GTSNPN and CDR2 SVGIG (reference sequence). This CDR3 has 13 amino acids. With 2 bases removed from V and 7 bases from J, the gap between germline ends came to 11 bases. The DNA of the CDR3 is TGTGCCTGGAGTAAATTGAGTGGTGAAAAACTGTTTTTT. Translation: CAWSKLSGEKLFF.

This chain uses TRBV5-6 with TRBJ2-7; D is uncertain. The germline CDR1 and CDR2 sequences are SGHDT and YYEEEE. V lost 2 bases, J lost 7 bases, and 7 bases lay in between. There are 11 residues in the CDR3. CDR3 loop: CASSFGGEQYF. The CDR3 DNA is TGTGCCAGCAGCTTCGGTGGGGAGCAGTACTTC.

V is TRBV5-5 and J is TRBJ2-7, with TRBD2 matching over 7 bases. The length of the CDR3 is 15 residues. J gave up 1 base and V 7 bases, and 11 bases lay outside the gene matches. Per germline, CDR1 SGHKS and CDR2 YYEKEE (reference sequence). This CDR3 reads CASDRTLAVSYEQYF. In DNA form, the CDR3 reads TGTGCCAGCGACCGAACGCTAGCGGTTTCCTACGAGCAGTACTTC.

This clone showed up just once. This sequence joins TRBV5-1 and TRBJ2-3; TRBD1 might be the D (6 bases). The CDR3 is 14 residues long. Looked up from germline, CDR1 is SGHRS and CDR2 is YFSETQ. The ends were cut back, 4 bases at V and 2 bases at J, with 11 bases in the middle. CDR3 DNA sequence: TGCGCCAGCAGCCGAGGGGGAGCCACAGATACGCAGTATTTT. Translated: CASSRGGATDTQYF.

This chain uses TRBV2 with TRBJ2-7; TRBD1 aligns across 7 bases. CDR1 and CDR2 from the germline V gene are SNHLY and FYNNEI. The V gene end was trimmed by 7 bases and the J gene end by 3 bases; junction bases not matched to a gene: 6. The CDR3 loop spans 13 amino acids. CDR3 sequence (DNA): TGTGCCAGCAATCAGGGACAGAACTACGAGCAGTACTTC. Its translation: CASNQGQNYEQYF.

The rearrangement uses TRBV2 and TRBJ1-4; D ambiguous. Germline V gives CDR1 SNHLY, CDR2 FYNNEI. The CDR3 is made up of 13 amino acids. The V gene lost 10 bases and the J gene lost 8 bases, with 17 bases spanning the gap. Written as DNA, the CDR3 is TGTGCCACCTCGACGGCCTGGAGCGAAAAACTGTTTTTT. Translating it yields CATSTAWSEKLFF.

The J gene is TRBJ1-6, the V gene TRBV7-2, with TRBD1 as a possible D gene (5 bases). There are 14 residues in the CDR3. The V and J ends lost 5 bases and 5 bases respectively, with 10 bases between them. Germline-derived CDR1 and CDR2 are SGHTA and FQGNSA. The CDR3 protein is CASSDRFNNSPLHF. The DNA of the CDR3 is TGTGCCAGCAGCGACAGATTTAATAATTCACCCCTCCACTTT.

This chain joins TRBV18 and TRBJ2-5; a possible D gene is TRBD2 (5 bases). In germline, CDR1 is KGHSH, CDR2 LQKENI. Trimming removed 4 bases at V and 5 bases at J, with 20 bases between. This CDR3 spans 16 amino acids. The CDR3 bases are TGTGCCAGCTCACAACAAGGAGGCCCCGGCGGGGAGACCCAGTACTTC. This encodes CASSQQGGPGGETQYF.

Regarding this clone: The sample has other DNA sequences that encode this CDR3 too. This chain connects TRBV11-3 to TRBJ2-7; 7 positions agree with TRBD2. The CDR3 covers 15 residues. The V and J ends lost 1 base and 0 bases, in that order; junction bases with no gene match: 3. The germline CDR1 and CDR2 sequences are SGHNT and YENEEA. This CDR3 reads CASSLGPSGSYEQYF. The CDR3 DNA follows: TGTGCCAGCAGCTTAGGCCCTAGCGGCTCCTACGAGCAGTACTTC.

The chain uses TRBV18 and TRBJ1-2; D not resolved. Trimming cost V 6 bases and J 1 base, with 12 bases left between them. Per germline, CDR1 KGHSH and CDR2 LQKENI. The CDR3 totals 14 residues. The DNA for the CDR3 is TGTGCCAGCTCGGTCGGAGGGCGTAACTATGGCTACACCTTC. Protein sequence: CASSVGGRNYGYTF.

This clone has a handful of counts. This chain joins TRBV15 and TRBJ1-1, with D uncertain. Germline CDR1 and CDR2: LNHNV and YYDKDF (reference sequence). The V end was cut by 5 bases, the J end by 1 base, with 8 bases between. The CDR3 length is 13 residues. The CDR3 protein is CATSPRRNTEAFF. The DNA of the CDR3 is TGTGCCACCAGCCCAAGAAGGAACACTGAAGCTTTCTTT.

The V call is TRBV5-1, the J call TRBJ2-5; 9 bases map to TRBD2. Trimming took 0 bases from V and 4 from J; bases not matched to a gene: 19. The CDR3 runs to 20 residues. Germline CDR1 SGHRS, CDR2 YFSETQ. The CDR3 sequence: CASSLGQGSSAGGPGETQYF. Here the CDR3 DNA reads TGCGCCAGCAGCTTGGGACAGGGATCCTCGGCGGGAGGGCCGGGAGAGACCCAGTACTTC.

Here the CDR3 reads CASTLSKTNEQYF. CDR3 DNA sequence: TGTGCCAGCACCCTATCCAAAACCAACGAGCAGTACTTC. J is TRBJ2-7 and V is TRBV28; D gene uncertain. CDR3 size: 13 residues. With 7 bases removed from V and 5 bases from J, the gap between germline ends came to 15 bases. CDR1 is MDHEN and CDR2 is SYDVKM in the germline V gene.

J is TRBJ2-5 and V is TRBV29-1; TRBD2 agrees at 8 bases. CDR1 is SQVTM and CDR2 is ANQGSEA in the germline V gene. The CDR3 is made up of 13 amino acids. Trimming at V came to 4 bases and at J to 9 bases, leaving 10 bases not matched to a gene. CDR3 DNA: TGCAGCGTTGGAAATAGCGGGATCCCCGCCCAGTACTTC. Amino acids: CSVGNSGIPAQYF. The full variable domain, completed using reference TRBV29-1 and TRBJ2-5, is SAVISQKPSRDICQRGTSLTIQCQVDSQVTMMFWYRQQPGQSLTLIATANQGSEATYESGFVIDKFPISRPNLTFSTLTVSNMSPEDSSIYLCSVGNSGIPAQYFGPGTRLLVL.

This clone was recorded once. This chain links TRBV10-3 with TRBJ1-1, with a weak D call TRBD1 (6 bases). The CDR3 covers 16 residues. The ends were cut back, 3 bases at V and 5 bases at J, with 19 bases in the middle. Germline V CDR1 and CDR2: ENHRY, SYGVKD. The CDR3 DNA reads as TGTGCCATCAGTGACCGGAACAGGGCATCGAAGACTGAAGCTTTCTTT. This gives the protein CAISDRNRASKTEAFF.

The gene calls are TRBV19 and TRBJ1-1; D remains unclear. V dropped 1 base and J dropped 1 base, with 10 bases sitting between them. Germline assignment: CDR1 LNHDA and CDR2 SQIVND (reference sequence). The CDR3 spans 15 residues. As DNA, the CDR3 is TGTGCCAGTAGTATAGCAGGACGGAAGAACACTGAAGCTTTCTTT. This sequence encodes CASSIAGRKNTEAFF.

The CDR3 here is CASESFGRKTYEQYF. The CDR3 DNA reads as TGTGCCAGCGAGTCCTTTGGCAGGAAAACCTACGAGCAGTACTTC. This sequence joins TRBV28 and TRBJ2-7; D uncertain. The CDR3 spans 15 residues. Germline CDR1 and CDR2: MDHEN and SYDVKM. Trimming removed 8 bases at V and 2 bases at J, with 19 bases between.

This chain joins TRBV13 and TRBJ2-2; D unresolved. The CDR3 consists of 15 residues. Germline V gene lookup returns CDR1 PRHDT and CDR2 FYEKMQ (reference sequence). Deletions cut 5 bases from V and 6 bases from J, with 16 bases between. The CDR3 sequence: CASSLTIWLAGELFF. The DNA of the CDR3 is TGTGCCAGCAGCCTTACTATCTGGCTGGCCGGGGAGCTGTTTTTT.

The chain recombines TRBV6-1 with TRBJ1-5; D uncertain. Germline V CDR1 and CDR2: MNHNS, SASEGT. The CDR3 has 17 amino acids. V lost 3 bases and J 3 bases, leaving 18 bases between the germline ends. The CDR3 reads CASSDEFSVGFNQPQHF. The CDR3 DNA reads TGTGCCAGCAGTGACGAGTTTTCTGTCGGATTCAATCAGCCCCAGCATTTT.

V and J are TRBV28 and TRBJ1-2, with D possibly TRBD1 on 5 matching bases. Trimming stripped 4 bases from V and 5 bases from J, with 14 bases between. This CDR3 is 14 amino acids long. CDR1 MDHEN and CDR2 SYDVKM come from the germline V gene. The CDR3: CASSSRGVGYGYTF. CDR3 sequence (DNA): TGTGCCAGCAGTTCAAGGGGAGTTGGGTATGGCTACACCTTC.

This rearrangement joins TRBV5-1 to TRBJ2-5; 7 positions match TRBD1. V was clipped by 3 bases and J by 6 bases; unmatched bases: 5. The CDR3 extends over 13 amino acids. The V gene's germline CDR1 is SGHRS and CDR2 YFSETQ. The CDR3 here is CASSSYRGQTQYF. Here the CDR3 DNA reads TGCGCCAGCAGCTCATACAGGGGCCAGACCCAGTACTTC.